The T cell receptor beta chain described here comes from a study of cytomegalovirus exposure and HLA in healthy donors. The PCR made use of 60 Vbeta and 13 Jbeta primers. Per the study methods: Approximately 79 million unique TCR beta chains, 9.5 million to 11 million of them shared, were counted by a later analysis. Sequenced by immunoSEQ multiplex PCR; TCRdb stores in-frame clones only, minus some. V, J and clone size are taken as reported in that table, and D and trimming were inferred from the DNA itself. The sample lists about 38,000 clones, about 66% occurring once. The CDR3 sequence is 15 residues long. The germline gives CDR1 SGHTA, CDR2 FQGNSA. V was shortened by 5 bases and J by 6 bases, with 16 bases between the two germline ends.

The clonotype was recovered from a man in his forties or fifties in good health and CMV-seropositive. The sequencing input was PBMCs. V gene TRBV7-2 combines with J gene TRBJ2-2; weak D call: TRBD2 (7 bases). The CDR3 sequence is CASSPQSGGAGELFF. CDR3 nucleotides: TGTGCCAGCAGCCCCCAGTCGGGGGGCGCCGGGGAGCTGTTTTTT.